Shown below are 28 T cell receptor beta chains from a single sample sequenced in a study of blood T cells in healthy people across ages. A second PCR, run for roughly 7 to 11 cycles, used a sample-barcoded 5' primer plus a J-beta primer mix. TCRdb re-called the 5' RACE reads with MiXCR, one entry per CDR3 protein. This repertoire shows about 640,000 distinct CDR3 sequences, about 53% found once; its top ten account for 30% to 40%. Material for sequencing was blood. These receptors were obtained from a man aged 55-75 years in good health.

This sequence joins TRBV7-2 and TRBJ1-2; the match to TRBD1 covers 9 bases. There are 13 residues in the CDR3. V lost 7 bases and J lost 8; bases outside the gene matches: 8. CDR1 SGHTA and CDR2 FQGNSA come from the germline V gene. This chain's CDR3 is CASNRQGEGGYTF. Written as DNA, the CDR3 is TGTGCCAGCAACCGACAGGGGGAAGGGGGCTACACCTTC.

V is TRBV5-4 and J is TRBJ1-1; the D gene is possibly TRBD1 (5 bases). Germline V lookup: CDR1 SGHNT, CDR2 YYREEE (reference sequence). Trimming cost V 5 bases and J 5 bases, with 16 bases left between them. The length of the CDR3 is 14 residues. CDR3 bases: TGTGCCAGCAGTCTGGCGGGGGAGTATACTGAAGCTTTCTTT. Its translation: CASSLAGEYTEAFF.

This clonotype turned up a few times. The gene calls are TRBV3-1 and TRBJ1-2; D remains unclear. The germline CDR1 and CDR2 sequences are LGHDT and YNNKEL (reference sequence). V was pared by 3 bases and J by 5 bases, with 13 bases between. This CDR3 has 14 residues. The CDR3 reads CASSQASTEYGYTF. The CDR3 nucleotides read TGTGCCAGCAGCCAGGCCTCGACGGAATATGGCTACACCTTC.

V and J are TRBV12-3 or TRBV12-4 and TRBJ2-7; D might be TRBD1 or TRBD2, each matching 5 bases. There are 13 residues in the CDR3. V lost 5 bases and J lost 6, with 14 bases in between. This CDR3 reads CASSPGTYGEQYF. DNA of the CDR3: TGTGCCAGCAGTCCTGGGACGTATGGCGAGCAGTACTTC.

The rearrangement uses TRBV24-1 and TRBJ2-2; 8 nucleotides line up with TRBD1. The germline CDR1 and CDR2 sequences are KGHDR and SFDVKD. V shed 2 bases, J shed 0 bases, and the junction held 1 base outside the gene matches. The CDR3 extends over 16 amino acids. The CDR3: CATSDSTGANTGELFF. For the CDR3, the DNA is TGTGCCACCAGTGATTCGACAGGGGCGAACACCGGGGAGCTGTTTTTT.

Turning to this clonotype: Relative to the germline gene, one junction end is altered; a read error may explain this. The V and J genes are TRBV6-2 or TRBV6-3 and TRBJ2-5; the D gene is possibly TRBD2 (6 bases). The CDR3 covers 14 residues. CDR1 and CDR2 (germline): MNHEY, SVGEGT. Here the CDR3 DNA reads TGTGCCAGCAGGTACTCGGGCGGGGATAAGACCCAGTACTTC. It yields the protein CASRYSGGDKTQYF.

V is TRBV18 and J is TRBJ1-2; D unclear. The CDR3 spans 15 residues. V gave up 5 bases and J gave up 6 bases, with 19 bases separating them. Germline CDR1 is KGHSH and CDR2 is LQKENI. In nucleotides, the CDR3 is TGTGCCAGCTCATCAACTGGAGGGAAAGTCAATGGCTACACCTTC. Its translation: CASSSTGGKVNGYTF. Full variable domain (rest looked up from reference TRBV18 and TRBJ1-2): NAGVMQNPRHLVRRRGQEARLRCSPMKGHSHVYWYRQLPEEGLKFMVYLQKENIIDESGMPKERFSAEFPKEGPSILRIQQVVRGDSAAYFCASSSTGGKVNGYTFGSGTRLTVV.

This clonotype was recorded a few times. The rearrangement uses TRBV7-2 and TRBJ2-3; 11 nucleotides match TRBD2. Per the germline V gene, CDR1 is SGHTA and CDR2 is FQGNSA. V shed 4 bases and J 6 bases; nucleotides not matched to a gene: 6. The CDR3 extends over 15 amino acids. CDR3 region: CASSSASGGWDTQYF. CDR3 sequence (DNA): TGTGCCAGCAGCTCGGCTAGCGGGGGGTGGGATACGCAGTATTTT.

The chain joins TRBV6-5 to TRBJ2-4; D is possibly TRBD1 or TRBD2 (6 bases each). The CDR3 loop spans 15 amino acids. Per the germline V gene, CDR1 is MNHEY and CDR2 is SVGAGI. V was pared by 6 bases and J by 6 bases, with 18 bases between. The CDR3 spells CASSSPGGLGNIQYF. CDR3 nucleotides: TGTGCCAGCAGCTCCCCTGGGGGGCTAGGAAACATTCAGTACTTC.

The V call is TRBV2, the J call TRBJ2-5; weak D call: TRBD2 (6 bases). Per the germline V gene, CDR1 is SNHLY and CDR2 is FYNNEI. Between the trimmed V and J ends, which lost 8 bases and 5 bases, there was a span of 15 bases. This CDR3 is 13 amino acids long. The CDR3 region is CASLTFAGETQYF. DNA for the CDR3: TGTGCCAGCCTGACCTTCGCGGGGGAGACCCAGTACTTC.

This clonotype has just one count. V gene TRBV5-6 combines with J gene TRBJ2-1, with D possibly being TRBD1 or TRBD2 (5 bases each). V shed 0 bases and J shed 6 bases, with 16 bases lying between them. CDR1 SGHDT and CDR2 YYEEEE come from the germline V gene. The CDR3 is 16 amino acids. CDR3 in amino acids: CASSLAGSAGSNEQFF. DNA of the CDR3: TGTGCCAGCAGCTTGGCGGGGTCGGCAGGGAGCAATGAGCAGTTCTTC.

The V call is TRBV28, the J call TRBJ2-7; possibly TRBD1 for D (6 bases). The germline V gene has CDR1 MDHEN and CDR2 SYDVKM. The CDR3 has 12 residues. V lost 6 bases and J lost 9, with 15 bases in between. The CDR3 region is CASRSTGCAQYF. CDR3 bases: TGTGCCAGCAGAAGTACAGGGTGCGCGCAGTACTTC. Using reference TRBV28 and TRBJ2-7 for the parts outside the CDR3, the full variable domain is DVKVTQSSRYLVKRTGEKVFLECVQDMDHENMFWYRQDPGLGLRLIYFSYDVKMKEKGDIPEGYSVSREKKERFSLILESASTNQTSMYLCASRSTGCAQYFGPGTRLTVT.

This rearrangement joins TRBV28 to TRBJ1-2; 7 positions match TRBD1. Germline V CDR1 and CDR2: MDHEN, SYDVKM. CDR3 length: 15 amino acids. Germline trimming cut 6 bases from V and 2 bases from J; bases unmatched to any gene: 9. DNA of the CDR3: TGTGCCAGCAGATCACCCCGGGACAGCAACTATGGCTACACCTTC. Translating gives CASRSPRDSNYGYTF.

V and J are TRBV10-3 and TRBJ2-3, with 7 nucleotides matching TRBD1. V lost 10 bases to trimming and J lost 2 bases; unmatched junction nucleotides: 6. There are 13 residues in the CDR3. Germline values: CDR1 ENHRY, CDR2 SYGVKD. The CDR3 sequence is CATKDRDTDTQYF. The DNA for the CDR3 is TGTGCCACCAAAGACAGGGACACAGATACGCAGTATTTT.

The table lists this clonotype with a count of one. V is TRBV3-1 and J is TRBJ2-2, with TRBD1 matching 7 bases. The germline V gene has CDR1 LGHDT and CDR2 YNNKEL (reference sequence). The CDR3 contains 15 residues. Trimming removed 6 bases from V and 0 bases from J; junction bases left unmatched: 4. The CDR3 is CASRLGTANTGELFF. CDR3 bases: TGTGCCAGCAGGCTCGGGACAGCGAACACCGGGGAGCTGTTTTTT. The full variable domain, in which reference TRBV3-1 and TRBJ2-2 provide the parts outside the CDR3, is DTAVSQTPKYLVTQMGNDKSIKCEQNLGHDTMYWYKQDSKKFLKIMFSYNNKELIINETVPNRFSPKSPDKAHLNLHINSLELGDSAVYFCASRLGTANTGELFFGEGSRLTVL.

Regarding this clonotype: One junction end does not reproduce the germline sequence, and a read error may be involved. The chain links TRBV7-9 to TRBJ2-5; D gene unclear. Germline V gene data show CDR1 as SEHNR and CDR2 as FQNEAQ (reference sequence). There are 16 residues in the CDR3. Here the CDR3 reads CANSLTGGQLGETQYF. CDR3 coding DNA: TGTGCCAACAGCTTAACTGGTGGCCAGTTGGGGGAGACCCAGTACTTC.

CDR3 residues: CSVETQIEEKLFF. CDR3 nucleotides: TGCAGCGTTGAAACACAGATAGAAGAAAAACTGTTTTTT. The genes are TRBV29-1 and TRBJ1-4; D unclear. Deletions cut 2 bases from V and 8 bases from J, with 12 bases between. Germline-derived CDR1 and CDR2 are SQVTM and ANQGSEA. The CDR3 has 13 amino acids.

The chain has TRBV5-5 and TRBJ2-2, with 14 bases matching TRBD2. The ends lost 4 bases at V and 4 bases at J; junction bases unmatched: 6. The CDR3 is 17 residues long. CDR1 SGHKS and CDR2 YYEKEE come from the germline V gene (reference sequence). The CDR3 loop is CASSRGLAGGGTGELFF. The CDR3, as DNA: TGTGCCAGCAGCCGTGGACTAGCGGGGGGTGGCACCGGGGAGCTGTTTTTT.

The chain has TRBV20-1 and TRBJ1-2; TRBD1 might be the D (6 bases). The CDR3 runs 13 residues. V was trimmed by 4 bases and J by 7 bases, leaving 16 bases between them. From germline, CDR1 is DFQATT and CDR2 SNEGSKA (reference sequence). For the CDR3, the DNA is TGCAGTGCTAACCGACAGGACATTGTTGGCTACACCTTC. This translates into CSANRQDIVGYTF.

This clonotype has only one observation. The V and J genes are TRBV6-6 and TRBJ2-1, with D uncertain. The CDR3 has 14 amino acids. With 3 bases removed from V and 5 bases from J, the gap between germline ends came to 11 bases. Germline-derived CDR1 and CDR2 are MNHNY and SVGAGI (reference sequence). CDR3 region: CASSYMGFHNEQFF. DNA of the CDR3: TGTGCCAGCAGTTATATGGGGTTTCACAATGAGCAGTTCTTC.

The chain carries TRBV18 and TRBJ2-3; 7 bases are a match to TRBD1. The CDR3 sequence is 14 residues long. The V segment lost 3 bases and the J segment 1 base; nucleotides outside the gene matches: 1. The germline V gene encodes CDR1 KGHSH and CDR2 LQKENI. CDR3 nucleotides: TGTGCCAGCTCACCTACAGGGGGCACAGATACGCAGTATTTT. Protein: CASSPTGGTDTQYF.

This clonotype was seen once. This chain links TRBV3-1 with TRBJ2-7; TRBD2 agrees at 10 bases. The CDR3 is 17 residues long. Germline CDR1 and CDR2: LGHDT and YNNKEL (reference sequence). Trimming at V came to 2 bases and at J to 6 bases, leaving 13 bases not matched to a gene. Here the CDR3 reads CASSQRWAAGGPGEQYF. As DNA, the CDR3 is TGTGCCAGCAGCCAAAGATGGGCAGCGGGGGGGCCTGGCGAGCAGTACTTC.

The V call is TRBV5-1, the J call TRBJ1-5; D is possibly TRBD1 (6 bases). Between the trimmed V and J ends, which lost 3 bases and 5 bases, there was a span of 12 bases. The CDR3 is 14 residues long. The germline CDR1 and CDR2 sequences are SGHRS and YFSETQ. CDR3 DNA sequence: TGCGCCAGCAGCTCGACAGGTGCGGATCAGCCCCAGCATTTT. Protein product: CASSSTGADQPQHF.

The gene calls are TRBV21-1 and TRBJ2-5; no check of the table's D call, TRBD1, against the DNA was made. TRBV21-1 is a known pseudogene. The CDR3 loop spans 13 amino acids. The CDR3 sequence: CASYRQPQETQYF. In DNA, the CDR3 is TGTGCCAGCTACCGACAGCCTCAAGAGACCCAGTACTTC.

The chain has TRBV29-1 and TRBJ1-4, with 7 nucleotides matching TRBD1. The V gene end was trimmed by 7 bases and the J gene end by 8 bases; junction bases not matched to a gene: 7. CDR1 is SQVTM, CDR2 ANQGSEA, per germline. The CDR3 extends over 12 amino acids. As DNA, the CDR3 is TGCAGCGGACAGGGCGTTGGGGAAAAACTGTTTTTT. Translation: CSGQGVGEKLFF.

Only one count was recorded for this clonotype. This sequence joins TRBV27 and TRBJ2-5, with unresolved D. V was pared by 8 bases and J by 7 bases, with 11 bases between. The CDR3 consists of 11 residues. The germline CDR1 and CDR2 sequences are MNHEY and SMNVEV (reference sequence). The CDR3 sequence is CASASWGTQYF. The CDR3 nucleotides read TGTGCCAGCGCGTCTTGGGGGACCCAGTACTTC.

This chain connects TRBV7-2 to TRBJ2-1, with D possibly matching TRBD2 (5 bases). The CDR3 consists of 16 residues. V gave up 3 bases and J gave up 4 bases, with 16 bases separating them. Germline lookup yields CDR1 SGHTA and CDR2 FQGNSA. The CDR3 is CASSFPGGLTYNEQFF. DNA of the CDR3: TGTGCCAGCAGCTTCCCAGGCGGACTTACTTACAATGAGCAGTTCTTC.

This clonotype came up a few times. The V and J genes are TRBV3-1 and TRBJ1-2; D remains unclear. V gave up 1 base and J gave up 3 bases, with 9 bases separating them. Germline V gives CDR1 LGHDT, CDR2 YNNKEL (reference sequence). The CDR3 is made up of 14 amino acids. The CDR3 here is CASSQVAGDYGYTF. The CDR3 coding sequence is TGTGCCAGCAGCCAAGTAGCCGGAGACTATGGCTACACCTTC.